These 18 T cell receptor beta chains were sequenced from one sample in a study of CD8+ T cells in alopecia areata. Sequencing relied on a cDNA template that was reverse transcribed from extracted RNA. Here immunoSEQ multiplex PCR was the method, and the copy in TCRdb shows in-frame clones only, minus some. The table records about 42,000 clones, roughly two thirds of them present only once. This sample's treatment: oral pan-JAK inhibitor, 5-10 mg twice daily. Sequencing was performed on CD8+ T cells sorted from blood, taken at week 4, from a patient treated with tofacitinib. All receptors come from a human donor with alopecia areata.

The chain couples TRBV28 to TRBJ1-2; possibly TRBD1 for D (5 bases). Trimming removed 6 bases at V and 4 bases at J, with 15 bases between. Per germline, CDR1 MDHEN and CDR2 SYDVKM. The CDR3 consists of 14 residues. CDR3 region: CASRDRDEIYGYTF. Written as DNA, the CDR3 is TGTGCCAGCAGAGACCGGGACGAGATCTATGGCTACACCTTC.

In DNA, the CDR3 is TGCAGCGTTGCCGGAAACTACGAGCAGTACTTC. Protein product: CSVAGNYEQYF. The V gene is TRBV29-1, the J gene TRBJ2-7; D remains unclear. V was shortened by 4 bases and J by 3 bases, with 7 bases between the two germline ends. The CDR3 consists of 11 residues. In germline, CDR1 is SQVTM, CDR2 ANQGSEA.

Here the CDR3 DNA reads TGTGCCAGTAGTATAGACGGGGAGACTGAAGCTTTCTTT. Encoded protein: CASSIDGETEAFF. The V and J genes are TRBV19 and TRBJ1-1; D call uncertain. The germline V gene has CDR1 LNHDA and CDR2 SQIVND (reference sequence). Trimming left V 0 bases short and J 5 bases short, with 7 bases between. This CDR3 is built from 13 residues.

The chain has TRBV7-2 and TRBJ2-7; D is perhaps TRBD2 (6 bases). Germline lookup yields CDR1 SGHTA and CDR2 FQGNSA. CDR3 size: 14 residues. Trimming removed 4 bases at V and 3 bases at J, with 13 bases between. CDR3 sequence (DNA): TGTGCCAGCAGCTCCGGGGGAATCAACTACGAGCAGTACTTC. It is translated as CASSSGGINYEQYF.

V and J are TRBV9 and TRBJ2-1; D ambiguous. Deletions cut 0 bases from V and 6 bases from J, with 13 bases between. Germline V lookup: CDR1 SGDLS, CDR2 YYNGEE. The CDR3 spans 15 residues. CDR3 residues: CASSVEFGPLNEQFF. The CDR3 DNA follows: TGTGCCAGCAGCGTAGAGTTCGGCCCACTCAATGAGCAGTTCTTC.

The CDR3 nucleotides are TGCGCCAGCAGCCAATCAGGCAGTTACGAGCAGTACTTC. Amino acid sequence: CASSQSGSYEQYF. The rearrangement joins TRBV4-3 to TRBJ2-7; D gene ambiguous. Germline V gene data show CDR1 as LGHNA and CDR2 as YSLEER. The CDR3 spans 13 residues. The V gene lost 2 bases and the J gene lost 4 bases, with 9 bases spanning the gap.

This rearrangement joins TRBV5-6 to TRBJ2-2; D gene uncertain. The ends were cut back, 3 bases at V and 6 bases at J, with 6 bases in the middle. Germline-derived CDR1 and CDR2 are SGHDT and YYEEEE. CDR3 length: 12 amino acids. The CDR3: CASSSPAGELFF. Here the CDR3 DNA reads TGTGCCAGCAGCTCTCCCGCCGGGGAGCTGTTTTTT.

The chain is built from TRBV30 and TRBJ2-7, with D uncertain. The CDR3 runs 11 residues. Trimming pared 1 base from V and 7 bases from J, leaving 8 bases between. Germline V lookup: CDR1 GTSNPN, CDR2 SVGIG (reference sequence). This CDR3 is CAWSETGEQYF. The CDR3 DNA reads as TGTGCCTGGAGTGAGACGGGTGAGCAGTACTTC.

V usage is TRBV30 and J usage is TRBJ2-1; 7 bases match TRBD1. The V segment lost 5 bases and the J segment 7 bases; nucleotides outside the gene matches: 5. CDR1 GTSNPN and CDR2 SVGIG come from the germline V gene (reference sequence). The CDR3 extends over 12 amino acids. CDR3 in amino acids: CAWGGQPNEQFF. In nucleotides, the CDR3 is TGTGCCTGGGGGGGACAGCCGAATGAGCAGTTCTTC.

V usage is TRBV7-2 and J usage is TRBJ2-3; D may be TRBD1 or TRBD2 (5 bases each). Germline V CDR1 and CDR2: SGHTA, FQGNSA. The V gene lost 5 bases and the J gene lost 4 bases, with 13 bases spanning the gap. CDR3 length equals 14 residues. CDR3 DNA sequence: TGTGCCAGCAGCCCAGATGGGGGTTCAGATACGCAGTATTTT. Translated, it gives CASSPDGGSDTQYF. Full variable domain (outside the CDR3, taken from reference TRBV7-2 and TRBJ2-3): GAGVSQSPSNKVTEKGKDVELRCDPISGHTALYWYRQSLGQGLEFLIYFQGNSAPDKSGLPSDRFSAERTGGSVSTLTIQRTQQEDSAVYLCASSPDGGSDTQYFGPGTRLTVL.

The V and J genes are TRBV7-2 and TRBJ1-2, with D unclear. V was pared by 4 bases and J by 6 bases, with 24 bases between. Per germline, CDR1 SGHTA and CDR2 FQGNSA. The CDR3 totals 17 residues. CDR3 region: CASSSDTRRWEGDGYTF. Written as DNA, the CDR3 is TGTGCCAGCAGCTCCGATACCCGCCGCTGGGAAGGCGATGGCTACACCTTC. The full variable domain, rest sourced from reference TRBV7-2 and TRBJ1-2, is GAGVSQSPSNKVTEKGKDVELRCDPISGHTALYWYRQSLGQGLEFLIYFQGNSAPDKSGLPSDRFSAERTGGSVSTLTIQRTQQEDSAVYLCASSSDTRRWEGDGYTFGSGTRLTVV.

V and J are TRBV30 and TRBJ2-3; possible D gene TRBD2, 5 bases. The CDR3 length is 13 residues. CDR1 and CDR2 from the germline V gene are GTSNPN and SVGIG (reference sequence). Trimming cost V 0 bases and J 5 bases, with 9 bases left between them. The CDR3 region has the DNA TGTGCCTGGAGTGTGGCGACTAAAGATACGCAGTATTTT. Amino acids: CAWSVATKDTQYF.

V gene TRBV29-1 combines with J gene TRBJ2-3; maybe TRBD2 (6 bases). Germline V gene lookup returns CDR1 SQVTM and CDR2 ANQGSEA. Trimming took off 4 bases at V and 4 bases at J, with 21 bases between the two ends. This CDR3 is 16 amino acids long. The CDR3 loop is CSVVGYSPGSADTQYF. The DNA for the CDR3 is TGCAGCGTTGTGGGCTACAGCCCCGGGAGCGCAGATACGCAGTATTTT.

This chain connects TRBV9 to TRBJ2-1; D is undetermined. CDR1 is SGDLS, CDR2 YYNGEE, per germline. The CDR3 runs to 15 residues. V was shortened by 0 bases and J by 5 bases, with 12 bases between the two germline ends. In DNA form, the CDR3 reads TGTGCCAGCAGCGTAGGGGTTAGCCCCAACAATGAGCAGTTCTTC. Translating gives CASSVGVSPNNEQFF. The full variable domain, in which reference TRBV9 and TRBJ2-1 provide the parts outside the CDR3, is DSGVTQTPKHLITATGQRVTLRCSPRSGDLSVYWYQQSLDQGLQFLIQYYNGEERAKGNILERFSAQQFPDLHSELNLSSLELGDSALYFCASSVGVSPNNEQFFGPGTRLTVL.

The gene calls are TRBV30 and TRBJ1-1; TRBD1 might be the D (5 bases). CDR1 is GTSNPN and CDR2 is SVGIG in the germline V gene (reference sequence). Trimming removed 4 bases from V and 4 bases from J, with 16 bases in between. CDR3 length: 14 residues. CDR3 coding DNA: TGTGCCTGGAAGGGCCCAGGGAGGTTCACTGAAGCTTTCTTT. As protein: CAWKGPGRFTEAFF.

J is TRBJ2-1 and V is TRBV9, with TRBD2 identical over 9 bases. The CDR3 runs 15 residues. V shed 6 bases, J shed 6 bases, and the junction held 10 bases outside the gene matches. Germline-derived CDR1 and CDR2 are SGDLS and YYNGEE. The CDR3 sequence: CASTLAGGAPNEQFF. The CDR3 DNA reads TGTGCCAGCACCCTGGCGGGGGGGGCCCCCAATGAGCAGTTCTTC.

Concerning this clone: Germline and junction disagree at one end, which may indicate a read error. The chain combines TRBV29-1 with TRBJ1-2; D perhaps matches TRBD1 (6 bases). The V gene's germline CDR1 is SQVTM and CDR2 ANQGSEA. This CDR3 comprises 11 residues. CDR3 DNA sequence: TGCAGCGCCGTAATTACCGGGACACCCGACTTC. This codes for CSAVITGTPDF.

V gene TRBV15 combines with J gene TRBJ2-2; D is undetermined. Trimming cost V 4 bases and J 3 bases, with 6 bases left between them. CDR1 and CDR2 from the germline V gene are LNHNV and YYDKDF (reference sequence). There are 13 residues in the CDR3. In DNA form, the CDR3 reads TGTGCCACCAGCATAGAGGACACCGGGGAGCTGTTTTTT. Amino acids: CATSIEDTGELFF.